A single sample gave rise to the 5 T cell receptor beta chains below, sequenced in a study of radiation and T cells in renal cell carcinoma. Libraries were prepared by immunoSEQ multiplex PCR; TCRdb keeps only in-frame clonotypes and omits some of them. This sample has approximately 85,000 clones, with nearly 90% found just once. Indicated time point: blood 4 weeks post-SBRT, at nephrectomy. Treatment: 15 Gy SBRT to primary tumor, nephrectomy 4 weeks later. This specimen was blood, taken from a patient whose treatment included radiotherapy and nephrectomy. These receptor sequences come from a woman between 70 and 85 years old with renal cell carcinoma.

The chain joins TRBV15 to TRBJ1-5; 10 nucleotides match TRBD1. The CDR3 is made up of 17 amino acids. Germline V lookup: CDR1 LNHNV, CDR2 YYDKDF (reference sequence). Germline trimming cut 2 bases from V and 4 bases from J; bases unmatched to any gene: 8. The CDR3 region is CATSRSGTGVRNQPQHF. Here the CDR3 DNA reads TGTGCCACCAGCAGATCCGGGACAGGGGTACGTAATCAGCCCCAGCATTTT.

The chain couples TRBV30 to TRBJ2-3, with TRBD2 identical over 13 bases. CDR1 and CDR2 (germline): GTSNPN, SVGIG (reference sequence). The CDR3 consists of 14 residues. Trimming cost V 8 bases and J 2 bases; bases outside gene matches: 4. The CDR3 reads CAGGLAGDTDTQYF. In nucleotides, the CDR3 is TGTGCCGGCGGACTAGCGGGGGACACAGATACGCAGTATTTT.

The genes are TRBV19 and TRBJ1-5, with TRBD1 as a possible D gene (5 bases). V was pared by 6 bases and J by 4 bases, with 10 bases between. The CDR3 is made up of 13 amino acids. Germline values: CDR1 LNHDA, CDR2 SQIVND (reference sequence). CDR3: CASSPGRNQPQHF. The CDR3 DNA is TGTGCCAGTAGCCCGGGGCGGAATCAGCCCCAGCATTTT.

In its sample, this clone was seen a few times. The rearrangement uses TRBV10-2 and TRBJ1-5; the D gene is possibly TRBD1 (6 bases). V was cut by 6 bases and J by 7 bases, with 10 bases left in between. Germline CDR1 reads WSHSY; CDR2 reads SAAADI. This CDR3 is 12 amino acids long. The CDR3 here is CASREGVQPQHF. As DNA, the CDR3 is TGCGCCAGCAGGGAGGGGGTACAGCCCCAGCATTTT.

The gene calls are TRBV7-8 and TRBJ1-3; D is unclear. The CDR3 length is 18 residues. The ends were cut back, 0 bases at V and 0 bases at J, with 15 bases in the middle. CDR1 is SGHVS, CDR2 FQNEAQ, per germline. Here the CDR3 reads CASSLARSSTFSGNTIYF. The DNA of the CDR3 is TGTGCCAGCAGCTTAGCGCGAAGTTCGACTTTCTCTGGAAACACCATATATTTT.